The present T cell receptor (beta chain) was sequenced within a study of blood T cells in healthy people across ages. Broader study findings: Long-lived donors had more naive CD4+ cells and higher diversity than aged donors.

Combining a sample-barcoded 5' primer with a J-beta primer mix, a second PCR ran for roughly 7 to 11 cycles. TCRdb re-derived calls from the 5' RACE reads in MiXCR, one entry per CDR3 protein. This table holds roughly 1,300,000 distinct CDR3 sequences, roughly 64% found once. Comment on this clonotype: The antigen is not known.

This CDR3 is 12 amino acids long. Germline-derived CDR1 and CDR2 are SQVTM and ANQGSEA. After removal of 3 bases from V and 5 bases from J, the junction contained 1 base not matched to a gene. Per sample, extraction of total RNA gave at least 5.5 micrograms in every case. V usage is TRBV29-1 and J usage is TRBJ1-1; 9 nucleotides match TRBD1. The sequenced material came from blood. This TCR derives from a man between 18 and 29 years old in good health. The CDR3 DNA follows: TGCAGCGTTGACGACAGGGGGACTGAAGCTTTCTTT. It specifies CSVDDRGTEAFF.